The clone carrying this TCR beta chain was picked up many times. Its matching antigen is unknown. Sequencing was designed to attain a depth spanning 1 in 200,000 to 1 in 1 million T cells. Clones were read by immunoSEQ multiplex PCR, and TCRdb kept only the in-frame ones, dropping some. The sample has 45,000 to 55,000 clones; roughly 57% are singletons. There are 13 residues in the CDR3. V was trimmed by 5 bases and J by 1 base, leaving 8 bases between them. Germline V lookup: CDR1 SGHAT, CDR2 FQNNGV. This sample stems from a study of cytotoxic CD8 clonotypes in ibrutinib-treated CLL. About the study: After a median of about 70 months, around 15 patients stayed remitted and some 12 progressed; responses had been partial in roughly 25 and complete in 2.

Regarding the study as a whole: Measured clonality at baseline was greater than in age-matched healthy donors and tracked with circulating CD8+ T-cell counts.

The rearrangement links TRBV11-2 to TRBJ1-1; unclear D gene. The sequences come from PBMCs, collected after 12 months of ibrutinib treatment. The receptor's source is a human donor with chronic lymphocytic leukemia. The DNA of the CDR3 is TGTGCCAGCAGCCCGGACCCGAACACTGAAGCTTTCTTT. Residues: CASSPDPNTEAFF.